The source of this T cell receptor beta chain is a study of blood T cell repertoires in COVID-19. Turning to the study itself: Samples came from the United States, Italy and Spain, spanning acute and convalescent COVID-19.

Measured with immunoSEQ multiplex PCR; TCRdb has only the in-frame clones, and not every one. Of under 80,000 clones in the sample, roughly 82% were seen once. The sequencing input was peripheral blood. This clonotype originated in a man in his forties or fifties with acute or convalescent COVID-19.

The CDR3 coding sequence is TGCGCCAGCGCTCGCGGTAACACTGAAGCTTTCTTT. Translating it yields CASARGNTEAFF. The chain recombines TRBV5-1 with TRBJ1-1; no firm D call. The V end was cut by 7 bases, the J end by 2 bases, with 9 bases between. The length of the CDR3 is 12 residues. Per the germline V gene, CDR1 is SGHRS and CDR2 is YFSETQ. Drawing the rest from reference TRBV5-1 and TRBJ1-1, the complete variable domain is KAGVTQTPRYLIKTRGQQVTLSCSPISGHRSVSWYQQTPGQGLQFLFEYFSETQRNKGNFPGRFSGRQFSNSRSEMNVSTLELGDSALYLCASARGNTEAFFGQGTRLTVV.